Listed below are T cell receptor beta chains from one sample, sequenced in a study of identical twins. Each CDR3 protein is one row after TCRdb ran MiXCR on the 5' RACE reads. The table has 550,000 to 800,000 distinct CDR3 sequences, roughly 6.6% seen once; the top ten hold approximately 1.5%. These records were also assigned to another study, of yellow fever vaccine responses in identical twins.

Material: PBMCs. The receptor source for this set is a woman in her late teens or twenties in good health. Both conserved end residues are part of each CDR3. Fields, in order: J gene, D gene, clone size, V gene, CDR3 protein, CDR3 DNA. D genes are given only for firm matches. Clone size appears in some rows only: once, few, many, or a class for an expanded clone.

TRBJ2-6	-	-	TRBV3-1	CASSRRQQAGGANVLTF	TGTGCCAGCAGCCGGAGGCAACAGGCAGGTGGGGCCAACGTCCTGACTTTC
TRBJ2-3	-	-	TRBV28	CASSSFPGGTQYF	TGTGCCAGCAGTTCGTTTCCGGGCGGTACGCAGTATTTT
TRBJ2-7	TRBD2	-	TRBV7-6	CASSNSGGEQYF	TGTGCCAGCAGCAATAGCGGGGGCGAGCAGTACTTC
TRBJ2-1	-	many	TRBV25-1	CASSDRQQSSYNEQFF	TGTGCCAGCAGTGACCGACAGCAGAGCTCCTACAATGAGCAGTTCTTC
TRBJ1-5	TRBD1	few	TRBV7-9	CASSLAQGGGNQPQHF	TGTGCCAGCAGCTTAGCGCAGGGGGGCGGCAATCAGCCCCAGCATTTT
TRBJ1-2	TRBD1	many	TRBV29-1	CSGRDRGDYGYTF	TGCAGCGGAAGGGACAGGGGGGACTATGGCTACACCTTC
TRBJ2-2	TRBD2	many	TRBV4-1	CASSLKWAAGGGNTGELFF	TGCGCCAGCAGCCTTAAGTGGGCCGCCGGGGGGGGAAACACCGGGGAGCTGTTTTTT
TRBJ2-2	-	-	TRBV20-1	CSASRPLGESGELFF	TGCAGTGCTAGTAGGCCTCTGGGGGAATCGGGGGAGCTGTTTTTT
TRBJ2-4	-	many	TRBV12-3/TRBV12-4	CASSSPQRFQYF	TGTGCCAGCAGTTCGCCTCAGAGATTTCAGTACTTC
TRBJ2-3	-	-	TRBV4-1	CASSQQGSRTDTQYF	TGCGCCAGCAGCCAGCAGGGATCTCGTACAGATACGCAGTATTTT
TRBJ2-3	TRBD2	many	TRBV5-6	CASSPELADSTDTQYF	TGTGCCAGCAGCCCGGAACTAGCGGATTCCACAGATACGCAGTATTTT
TRBJ2-1	-	-	TRBV20-1	CSAKQAGYNEQFF	TGCAGTGCTAAACAGGCCGGGTACAATGAGCAGTTCTTC
TRBJ1-2	-	many	TRBV14	CASSQIGIYGYTF	TGTGCCAGCAGCCAAATAGGGATCTATGGCTACACCTTC
TRBJ2-1	-	-	TRBV18	CASSPGPGLEYNEQFF	TGTGCCAGCTCACCAGGGCCAGGCCTGGAATACAATGAGCAGTTCTTC
TRBJ2-2	-	many	TRBV6-5	CASSWDGTGELFF	TGTGCCAGCAGTTGGGACGGCACCGGGGAGCTGTTTTTT
TRBJ2-1	-	few	TRBV10-3	CAIRGGNEQFF	TGTGCCATCAGAGGGGGCAATGAGCAGTTCTTC
TRBJ1-2	-	many	TRBV3-1	CASSPKGSSNYGYTF	TGTGCCAGCAGCCCCAAGGGTTCGAGTAACTATGGCTACACCTTC
TRBJ2-3	TRBD1	-	TRBV10-3	CAIGGTGVADTQYF	TGTGCCATCGGTGGGACAGGGGTCGCAGATACGCAGTATTTT
TRBJ2-2	TRBD2	few	TRBV20-1	CSAQRTSGGPGELFF	TGCAGTGCCCAGCGGACTAGCGGGGGCCCCGGGGAGCTGTTTTTT
TRBJ1-2	-	few	TRBV10-3	CAISERQENYGYTF	TGTGCCATCAGTGAGAGACAGGAGAACTATGGCTACACCTTC
TRBJ1-3	TRBD1	few	TRBV15	CATSSGPGTADPTIYF	TGTGCCACCAGCAGTGGTCCCGGGACAGCCGACCCCACCATATATTTT
TRBJ2-7	TRBD2	few	TRBV12-3/TRBV12-4	CASSSLAGGHEQYF	TGTGCCAGCAGTTCGCTAGCGGGAGGCCACGAGCAGTACTTC
TRBJ1-1	-	few	TRBV25-1	CASSGVPQNTEAFF	TGTGCCAGCAGTGGAGTACCGCAGAACACTGAAGCTTTCTTT
TRBJ1-1	-	-	TRBV4-1	CASSQRQEGVGEAFF	TGCGCCAGCAGCCAGAGACAGGAGGGTGTAGGAGAAGCTTTCTTT
TRBJ2-5	-	-	TRBV20-1	CSARDLMGQTQYF	TGCAGTGCTAGAGATTTGATGGGGCAGACCCAGTACTTC
TRBJ2-3	-	once	TRBV5-4	CASSLEGVTDTQYF	TGTGCCAGCAGCTTGGAAGGGGTCACAGATACGCAGTATTTT
TRBJ2-2	TRBD1	many	TRBV6-1	CASRRDRGATGELFF	TGTGCCAGCAGAAGGGACAGGGGGGCCACCGGGGAGCTGTTTTTT
TRBJ2-6	TRBD1	few	TRBV24-1	CATSQGAGANVLTF	TGTGCCACCAGTCAGGGGGCTGGGGCCAACGTCCTGACTTTC
TRBJ2-7	-	few	TRBV6-1	CASSEEVSGRNYEQYF	TGTGCCAGCAGTGAAGAGGTTTCAGGACGGAACTACGAGCAGTACTTC
TRBJ1-6	-	many	TRBV5-1	CASSLDLPNSPLHF	TGCGCCAGCAGCTTGGATCTGCCAAATTCACCCCTCCACTTT
TRBJ2-1	TRBD2	-	TRBV24-1	CATSDFNSGSGNEQFF	TGTGCCACCAGTGATTTCAACAGCGGGAGTGGCAATGAGCAGTTCTTC
TRBJ2-1	-	few	TRBV4-1	CASSHRTVANYNEQFF	TGCGCCAGCAGCCACCGGACAGTGGCTAACTACAATGAGCAGTTCTTC
TRBJ2-1	TRBD1	-	TRBV2	CASSGTGFVEQFF	TGTGCCAGCAGTGGGACAGGGTTCGTTGAGCAGTTCTTC
TRBJ2-7	-	few	TRBV14	CASSRAGPRGEQYF	TGTGCCAGCAGCCGGGCAGGGCCCCGGGGAGAGCAGTACTTC
TRBJ2-3	-	few	TRBV6-1	CASSEARASTDTQYF	TGTGCCAGCAGTGAAGCGCGGGCGAGCACAGATACGCAGTATTTT
TRBJ1-1	-	few	TRBV15	CATSVGGDEAFF	TGTGCCACCAGCGTGGGAGGGGATGAAGCTTTCTTT
TRBJ1-2	-	-	TRBV2	CASSERWGSNYGYTF	TGTGCCAGCAGTGAAAGATGGGGGTCTAACTATGGCTACACCTTC
TRBJ2-7	TRBD2	few	TRBV3-1	CASSQISGRFYEQYF	TGTGCCAGCAGCCAGATTAGCGGGAGGTTCTACGAGCAGTACTTC
TRBJ2-1	-	-	TRBV12-5	CASGLVQASVYYNEQFF	TGTGCTAGTGGTTTGGTACAGGCGAGTGTTTACTACAATGAGCAGTTCTTC
TRBJ1-1	-	-	TRBV12-3/TRBV12-4	CASNRLQSEAFF	TGTGCCAGCAATCGCTTACAATCCGAAGCTTTCTTT
TRBJ2-7	TRBD2	many	TRBV12-3/TRBV12-4	CASSRTSGKSGEQYF	TGTGCCAGCAGCCGGACTAGCGGGAAGAGCGGCGAGCAGTACTTC
TRBJ2-7	-	-	TRBV12-3/TRBV12-4	CASRRGRYEQYF	TGTGCCAGCAGGAGGGGTCGCTACGAGCAGTACTTC
TRBJ2-1	TRBD1	-	TRBV9	CASSEFDRENEQFF	TGTGCCAGCAGCGAATTTGACAGGGAAAATGAGCAGTTCTTC
TRBJ2-4	-	-	TRBV11-1	CASSPSAPGRVGVYIQYF	TGTGCCAGCAGCCCTAGCGCTCCGGGCAGGGTCGGGGTGTACATTCAGTACTTC
TRBJ2-5	-	-	TRBV12-3/TRBV12-4	CASGPWGETQYF	TGTGCCAGCGGCCCGTGGGGAGAGACCCAGTACTTC
TRBJ2-1	TRBD2	-	TRBV7-6	CASSLAWTSGRGGSYNEQFF	TGTGCCAGCAGCTTAGCATGGACTAGCGGGAGAGGAGGCTCCTACAATGAGCAGTTCTTC
TRBJ1-2	-	many	TRBV3-1	CASSSAWSNYGYTF	TGTGCCAGCAGCTCGGCATGGTCTAACTATGGCTACACCTTC